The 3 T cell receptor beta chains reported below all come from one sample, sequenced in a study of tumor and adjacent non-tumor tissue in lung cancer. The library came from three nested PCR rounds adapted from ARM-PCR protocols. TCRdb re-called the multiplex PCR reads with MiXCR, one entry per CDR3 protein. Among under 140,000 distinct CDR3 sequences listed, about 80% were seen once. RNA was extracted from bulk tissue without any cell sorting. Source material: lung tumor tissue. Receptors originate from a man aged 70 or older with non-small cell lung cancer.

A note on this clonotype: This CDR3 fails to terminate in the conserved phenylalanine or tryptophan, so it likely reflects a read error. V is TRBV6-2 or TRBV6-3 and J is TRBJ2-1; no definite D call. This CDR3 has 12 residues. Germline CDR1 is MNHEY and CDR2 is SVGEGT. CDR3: CASSYQYSEQFI. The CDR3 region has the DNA TGTGCCAGCAGTTACCAGTACAGTGAGCAGTTCATC.

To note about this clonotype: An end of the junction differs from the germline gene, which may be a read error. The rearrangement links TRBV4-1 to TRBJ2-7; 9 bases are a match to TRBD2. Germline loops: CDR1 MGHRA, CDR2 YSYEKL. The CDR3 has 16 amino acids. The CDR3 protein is CASSRRIAGEGDEQYF. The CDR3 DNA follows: TGTGCCAGCAGCCGGAGAATAGCGGGAGAGGGGGACGAGCAGTACTTC.

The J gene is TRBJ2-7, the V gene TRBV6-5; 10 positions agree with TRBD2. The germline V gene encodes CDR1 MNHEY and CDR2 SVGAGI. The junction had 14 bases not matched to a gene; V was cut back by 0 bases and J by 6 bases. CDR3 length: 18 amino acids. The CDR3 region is CASSYSGLAGAPGCEQYF. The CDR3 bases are TGTGCCAGCAGTTACTCTGGGCTAGCGGGAGCCCCAGGGTGCGAGCAGTACTTC.